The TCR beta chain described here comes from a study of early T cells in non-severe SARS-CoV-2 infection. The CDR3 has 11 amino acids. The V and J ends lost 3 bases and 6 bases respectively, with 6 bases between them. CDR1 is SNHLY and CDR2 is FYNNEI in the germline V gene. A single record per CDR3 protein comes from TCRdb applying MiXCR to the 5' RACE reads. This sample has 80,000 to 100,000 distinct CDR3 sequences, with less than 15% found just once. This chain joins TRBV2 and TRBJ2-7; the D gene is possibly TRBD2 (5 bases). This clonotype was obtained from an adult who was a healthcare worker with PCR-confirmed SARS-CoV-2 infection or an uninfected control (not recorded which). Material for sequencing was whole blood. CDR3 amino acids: CASSEGSEQYF. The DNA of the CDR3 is TGTGCCAGCAGTGAGGGGAGCGAGCAGTACTTC.